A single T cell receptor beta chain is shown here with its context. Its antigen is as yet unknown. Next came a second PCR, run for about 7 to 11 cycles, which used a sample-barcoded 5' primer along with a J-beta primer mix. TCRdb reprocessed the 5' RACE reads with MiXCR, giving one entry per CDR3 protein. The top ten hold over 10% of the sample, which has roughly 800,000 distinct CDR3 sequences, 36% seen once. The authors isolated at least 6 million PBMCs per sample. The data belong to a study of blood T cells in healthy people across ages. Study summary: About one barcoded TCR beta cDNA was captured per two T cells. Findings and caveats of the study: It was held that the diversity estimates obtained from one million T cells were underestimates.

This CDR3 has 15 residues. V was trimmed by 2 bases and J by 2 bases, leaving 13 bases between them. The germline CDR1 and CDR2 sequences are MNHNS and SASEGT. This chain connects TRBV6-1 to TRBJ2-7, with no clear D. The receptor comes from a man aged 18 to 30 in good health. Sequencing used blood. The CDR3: CASSESLINAYEQYF. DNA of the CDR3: TGTGCCAGCAGTGAATCATTGATTAATGCCTACGAGCAGTACTTC.